This T cell receptor beta chain is drawn from a study of CD8+ T cells in alopecia areata (dated by TCRdb to the late 2010s). A note on the overall study: Skin from C3H/HeJ donors with spontaneous alopecia (about 6-13 months old) was grafted onto female C3H/HeJ recipients that were about 7-10 weeks old. To study T cell clonal expansion in alopecia areata, the researchers applied high-throughput TCRbeta sequencing to both the C3H/HeJ mouse model and human patients. Scalp tissue and sorted CD4+ and CD8+ peripheral blood T cells from patchy and totalis/universalis alopecia areata patients and from healthy controls were covered by human TCRbeta sequencing. Clonality in the scalp was compared among normal scalp (n=4), patchy alopecia areata scalp (n=8), and alopecia totalis/universalis scalp (n=8). RNA was obtained with the PAXgene miRNA kit for fixed scalp, the miRNeasy kit for PBMCs, and the RNeasy kit for mouse skin. immunoSEQ multiplex PCR using 35 Vbeta forward primers and 13 Jbeta reverse primers was used to amplify TCRbeta CDR3 regions. The study at large found these results: Compared with normal scalp, lesional scalp had higher clonality and more expanded CD8+ clones, particularly in alopecia totalis/universalis, a pattern that suggests antigenic drive. TCR sequences shared between patients were less clear than in mice, possibly partly because of HLA diversity in the patient population. Scalp TCR repertoire analysis is complicated because resident alphabeta T cells in normal human skin are also sequenced, whereas mouse skin is dominated by gammadelta T cells.

The germline V gene encodes CDR1 NSQYPW and CDR2 LRSPGD (reference sequence). From cysteine to phenylalanine, the CDR3 is 17 amino acids long. The 39 bases shown cover part of the CDR3, and their frame starts at base 1. V and J are trimmed by 3 bases and 2 bases, and the gene matches miss 5 bases of the junction. Pooled mouse cutaneous lymph node cells were stained for CD4, CD8alpha, NKG2D, NKG2ACE and other markers and were then sorted on a BD Influx. The protocol used for the library was the immunoSEQ multiplex PCR assay. RNA was extracted from all samples and reverse transcribed into cDNA as template for TCR sequencing. First-strand cDNA was synthesized using SuperScript III with a 2:1 mix of oligo-dT and random hexamers. A synthetic immune receptor repertoire was used to gauge amplification bias, and whatever bias remained was removed computationally. Libraries were sequenced on Illumina HiSeq using 60 bp reads that covered the CDR3 and were read from J toward V. Per the source publication's procedure: Raw reads were preprocessed to remove errors, and CDR3 was defined by IMGT conventions from the conserved cysteine to phenylalanine. Clonality was computed as 1 minus the Shannon entropy, with the entropy normalized by log2 of the number of productive unique TCRs. Scalp TCRbeta sequences were cross-referenced with sorted blood CD4 and CD8 repertoires so that the CD4 or CD8 identity of scalp clones could be inferred. TCRdb re-hosts the immuneACCESS table, in-frame sequences only. Its copies lack some clones; in the studies checked, an unresolved V gene accounts for under half of them, and the cause for the rest is not known. Clone size and V and J calls were adopted from that table, with D and trimming inferred from the DNA. This sample has 15,000 to 20,000 clones in the table, none counted a single time. Jointly, the top ten make up over 25% of the sample.

Many counts were recorded for this clone. What antigen it recognizes has not been identified. The gene names and germline sequences used here belong to the mouse. The CDR3 goes on 4 residues after the read ends, and that part is filled in from the germline J gene. In this chain, TRBV1 is recombined with TRBJ2-2, with 11 bases in between that match TRBD2. Sample: CD8+ T cells sorted from a lymph node. This receptor was obtained from a C3H/HeJ mouse with alopecia areata. Regarding MHC type, mice of this strain are H2-k. This receptor has the CDR3 CTCSAEDWGVNTGQLYF. The DNA read from the CDR3 is TGCACCTGCAGTGCTGAGGACTGGGGGGTGAACACCGGG.